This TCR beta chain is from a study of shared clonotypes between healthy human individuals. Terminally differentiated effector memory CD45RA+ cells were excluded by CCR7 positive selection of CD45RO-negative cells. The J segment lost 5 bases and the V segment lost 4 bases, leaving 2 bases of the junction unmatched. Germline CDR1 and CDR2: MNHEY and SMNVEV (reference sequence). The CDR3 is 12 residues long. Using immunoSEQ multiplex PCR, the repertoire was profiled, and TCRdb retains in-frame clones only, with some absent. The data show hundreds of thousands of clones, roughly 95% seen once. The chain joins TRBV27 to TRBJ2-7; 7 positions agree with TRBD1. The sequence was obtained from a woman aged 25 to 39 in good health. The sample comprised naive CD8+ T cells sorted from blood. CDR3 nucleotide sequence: TGTGCCAGCAGTTCTGGACAGGACGAGCAGTACTTC. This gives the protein CASSSGQDEQYF.